This T cell receptor (beta chain) was captured in a study of cytomegalovirus exposure and HLA in healthy donors. Study observations and caveats: A likely sequencing artifact accounted for one observed cluster of highly shared sequence variants.

As regards this clone: As yet, its antigen is unknown.

PCR involved 60 Vbeta and 13 Jbeta primers. Authors' analysis steps: An analysis that came later counted roughly 80 million unique TCR beta chains, roughly 11 million shared. Data came from immunoSEQ multiplex PCR; TCRdb stores just in-frame clones and leaves some out. V, J and clone size reflect that table, while D and trimming were determined from the DNA. The sample includes around 36,000 clones, approximately 80% of them seen just once. Germline V gene lookup returns CDR1 LNHDA and CDR2 SQIVND (reference sequence). With V trimmed by 5 bases and J by 5 bases, 21 bases remained unmatched. CDR3 size: 19 residues.

The rearrangement links TRBV19 to TRBJ1-1, with 9 bases fitting TRBD1. Sample: PBMCs. The sequence derives from a woman between 35 and 50 years old in good health and CMV-seronegative. The CDR3, as DNA: TGTGCCAGTAGTCCAGTATCAGGACAGGGGAAAATTATTAGGACTGAAGCTTTCTTT. Translated, it gives CASSPVSGQGKIIRTEAFF.